What follows are 13 T cell receptor beta chains derived from one specimen sequenced in a study of CD8 T cells in ankylosing spondylitis. Study outcomes and limitations: Typical of ankylosing spondylitis blood, it appeared, was a TCR beta motif of several highly homologous variants.

MiXCR, run by TCRdb on the 5' RACE reads, gives a single entry per CDR3 protein. The repertoire includes some 330,000 distinct CDR3 sequences, 8% of them detected once, and approximately 14% sits in the top ten. The antigens of these receptors remain unknown. Sequences were obtained from blood, either unsorted or a sorted T cell fraction (not recorded which). The receptors stem from a male donor with ankylosing spondylitis.

The chain links TRBV3-1 to TRBJ2-1, with D possibly being TRBD2 (5 bases). Germline CDR1 and CDR2: LGHDT and YNNKEL (reference sequence). The CDR3 has 16 residues. With 4 bases removed from V and 0 bases from J, the gap between germline ends came to 13 bases. This chain's CDR3 is CASSLGRASSYNEQFF. The CDR3 bases are TGTGCCAGCAGCCTAGGGAGAGCCAGCTCCTACAATGAGCAGTTCTTC.

This clonotype was observed a few times. The chain recombines TRBV29-1 with TRBJ2-1; 10 nucleotides agree with TRBD2. With V trimmed by 4 bases and J by 6 bases, 6 bases remained unmatched. Germline V gene sequence: CDR1 SQVTM, CDR2 ANQGSEA. The length of the CDR3 is 14 residues. CDR3 DNA sequence: TGCAGCGTTGCCCCCAGCGGGAGGGGCAATGAGCAGTTCTTC. Protein product: CSVAPSGRGNEQFF.

The J gene is TRBJ1-4, the V gene TRBV6-4, with no clear D. Germline V gene data show CDR1 as MRHNA and CDR2 as SNTAGT. The CDR3 length is 15 residues. Trimming stripped 7 bases from V and 4 bases from J, with 16 bases between. The CDR3 is CASTLNGILNEKLFF. In DNA, the CDR3 is TGTGCCAGCACTCTAAACGGGATCCTTAATGAAAAACTGTTTTTT.

Only a few counts were recorded for this clonotype. The chain carries TRBV29-1 and TRBJ2-3; D is unclear. V dropped 5 bases and J dropped 1 base, with 10 bases sitting between them. The length of the CDR3 is 13 residues. Per germline, CDR1 SQVTM and CDR2 ANQGSEA. CDR3 in DNA: TGCAGCGTTATAGGGTTCGGCACAGATACGCAGTATTTT. It codes for CSVIGFGTDTQYF.

Ten or more counts support this clonotype. The CDR3 DNA is TGTGCCAGCAGGGTCCCAGGCTATAATTCACCCCTCCACTTT. Its protein is CASRVPGYNSPLHF. The chain has TRBV28 and TRBJ1-6; D remains unclear. V was cut by 6 bases and J by 3 bases, with 9 bases left in between. The CDR3 contains 14 residues. CDR1 is MDHEN and CDR2 is SYDVKM in the germline V gene.

The gene calls are TRBV6-1 and TRBJ2-2; D perhaps matches TRBD1 (5 bases). The CDR3 runs to 15 residues. The ends were cut back, 6 bases at V and 1 base at J, with 12 bases in the middle. CDR1 MNHNS and CDR2 SASEGT come from the germline V gene. The CDR3 DNA follows: TGTGCCAGCAGAAGAGACAGAAAGAACACCGGGGAGCTGTTTTTT. This translates into CASRRDRKNTGELFF.

This clonotype was seen a handful of times. CDR3 loop: CSADRKVGYEQYF. CDR3 bases: TGCAGTGCGGACAGGAAGGTGGGCTACGAGCAGTACTTC. This chain connects TRBV20-1 to TRBJ2-7; 7 bases match TRBD1. J lost 3 bases, V lost 6 bases, and 8 bases had no gene match. CDR1 is DFQATT and CDR2 is SNEGSKA in the germline V gene (reference sequence). This CDR3 comprises 13 residues.

The chain combines TRBV7-2 with TRBJ1-5; 9 bases line up with TRBD1. This CDR3 contains 16 residues. Losses at the gene ends were 7 bases for V and 1 base for J; bases not matched to a gene: 8. The germline CDR1 and CDR2 sequences are SGHTA and FQGNSA. The CDR3 DNA reads TGTGCCAGCACTAGGGACAGGGCACGGAGCAATCAGCCCCAGCATTTT. This sequence encodes CASTRDRARSNQPQHF.

This clonotype was detected only a few times. The chain combines TRBV5-1 with TRBJ1-4; 9 bases match TRBD1. V shed 0 bases, J shed 7 bases, and the junction held 4 bases outside the gene matches. Germline V gene lookup returns CDR1 SGHRS and CDR2 YFSETQ. The CDR3 is made up of 15 amino acids. In DNA form, the CDR3 reads TGCGCCAGCAGCTTGGCCACAGGGGGCGGTGAAAAACTGTTTTTT. It specifies CASSLATGGGEKLFF.

The chain uses TRBV29-1 and TRBJ2-4; D not certain. The V and J ends lost 6 bases and 8 bases respectively, with 23 bases between them. Germline values: CDR1 SQVTM, CDR2 ANQGSEA. The CDR3 is made up of 15 amino acids. DNA of the CDR3: TGCAGCGTGAAGCCCGGCCCAGCCAAAGGAGACATTCAGTACTTC. Amino acids: CSVKPGPAKGDIQYF.

The CDR3 bases are TGTGCCAGCAGTTTAGGCCTGAGGGCTGAAGCTTTCTTT. It is translated as CASSLGLRAEAFF. V and J are TRBV5-6 and TRBJ1-1; D remains unclear. Deletions cut 5 bases from V and 6 bases from J, with 14 bases between. The CDR3 runs 13 residues. CDR1 and CDR2 (germline): SGHDT, YYEEEE.

The rearrangement joins TRBV5-1 to TRBJ2-1, with TRBD2 identical over 12 bases. V shed 5 bases and J 5 bases; nucleotides not matched to a gene: 8. The germline gives CDR1 SGHRS, CDR2 YFSETQ. CDR3 size: 16 residues. The CDR3 coding sequence is TGCGCCAGCAGTTCCCTAGCGGGAGGGCCCCACAATGAGCAGTTCTTC. This encodes CASSSLAGGPHNEQFF.

This rearrangement joins TRBV20-1 to TRBJ1-2, with 7 bases matching TRBD1. The trim removed 6 bases at V and 4 bases at J, leaving 11 bases unmatched. The CDR3 length is 14 residues. Germline CDR1 DFQATT, CDR2 SNEGSKA (reference sequence). The CDR3 loop is CSAGPDRDSYGYTF. CDR3 bases: TGCAGTGCAGGACCTGACAGGGATTCCTATGGCTACACCTTC.